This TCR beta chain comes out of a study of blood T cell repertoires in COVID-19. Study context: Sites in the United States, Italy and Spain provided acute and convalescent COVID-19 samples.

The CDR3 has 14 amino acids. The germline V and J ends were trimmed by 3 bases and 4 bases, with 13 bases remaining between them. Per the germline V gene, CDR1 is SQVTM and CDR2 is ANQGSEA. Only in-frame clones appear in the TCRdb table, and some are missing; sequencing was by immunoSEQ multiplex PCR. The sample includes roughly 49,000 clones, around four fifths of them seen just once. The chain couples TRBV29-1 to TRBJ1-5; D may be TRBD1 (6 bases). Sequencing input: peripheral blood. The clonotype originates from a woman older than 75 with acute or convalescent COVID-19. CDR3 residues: CSVDKWGPNQPQHF. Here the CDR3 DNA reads TGCAGCGTTGATAAGTGGGGGCCGAATCAGCCCCAGCATTTT.